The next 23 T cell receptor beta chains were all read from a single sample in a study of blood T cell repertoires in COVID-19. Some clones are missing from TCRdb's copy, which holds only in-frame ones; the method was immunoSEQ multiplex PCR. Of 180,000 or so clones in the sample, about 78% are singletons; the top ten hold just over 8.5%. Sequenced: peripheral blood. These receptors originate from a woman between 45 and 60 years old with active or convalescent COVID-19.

Here the CDR3 DNA reads TGTGCCAGCAGCGCAGGGGATAGCAATCAGCCCCAGCATTTT. Amino acid sequence: CASSAGDSNQPQHF. The V call is TRBV2, the J call TRBJ1-5; D possibly corresponds to TRBD1 (6 bases). The CDR3 has 14 amino acids. Germline loops: CDR1 SNHLY, CDR2 FYNNEI. V lost 6 bases, J lost 0 bases, and 9 bases lay in between.

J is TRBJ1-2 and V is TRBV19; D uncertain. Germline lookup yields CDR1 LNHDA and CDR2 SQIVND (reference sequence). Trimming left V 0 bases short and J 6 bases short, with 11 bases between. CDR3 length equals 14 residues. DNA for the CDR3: TGTGCCAGTAGTATAGACCGCGCGGGAGATGGCTACACCTTC. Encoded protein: CASSIDRAGDGYTF.

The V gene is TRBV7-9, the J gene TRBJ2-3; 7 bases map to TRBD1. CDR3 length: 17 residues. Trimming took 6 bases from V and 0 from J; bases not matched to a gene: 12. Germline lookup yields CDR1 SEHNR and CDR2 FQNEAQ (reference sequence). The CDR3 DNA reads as TGTGCCAGCAGTTTCTGGGCCGGGACAGCTAGCACAGATACGCAGTATTTT. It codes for CASSFWAGTASTDTQYF.

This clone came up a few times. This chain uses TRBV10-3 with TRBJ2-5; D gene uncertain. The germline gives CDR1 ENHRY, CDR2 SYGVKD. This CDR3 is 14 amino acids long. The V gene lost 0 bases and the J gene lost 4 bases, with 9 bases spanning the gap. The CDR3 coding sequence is TGTGCCATCAGTGAGTCGGTGGGCCGAGAGACCCAGTACTTC. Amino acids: CAISESVGRETQYF.

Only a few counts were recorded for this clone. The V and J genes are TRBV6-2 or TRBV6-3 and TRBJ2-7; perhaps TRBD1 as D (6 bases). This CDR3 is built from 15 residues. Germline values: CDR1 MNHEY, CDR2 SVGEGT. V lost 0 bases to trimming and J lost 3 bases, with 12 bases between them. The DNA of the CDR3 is TGTGCCAGCAGTTACTCGACAGGTAGAGACTACGAGCAGTACTTC. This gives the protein CASSYSTGRDYEQYF.

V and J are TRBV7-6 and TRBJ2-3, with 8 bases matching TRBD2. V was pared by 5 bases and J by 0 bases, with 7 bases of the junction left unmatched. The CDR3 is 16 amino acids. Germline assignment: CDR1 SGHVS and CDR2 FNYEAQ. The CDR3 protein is CASSPSGGVSTDTQYF. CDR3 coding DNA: TGTGCCAGCAGCCCATCGGGGGGGGTTAGCACAGATACGCAGTATTTT.

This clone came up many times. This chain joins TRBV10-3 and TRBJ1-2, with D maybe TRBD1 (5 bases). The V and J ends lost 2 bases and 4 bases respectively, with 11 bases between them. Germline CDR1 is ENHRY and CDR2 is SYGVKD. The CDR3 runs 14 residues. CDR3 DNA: TGTGCCATCAGTGAGCCCCGACAGCCCTATGGCTACACCTTC. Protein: CAISEPRQPYGYTF.

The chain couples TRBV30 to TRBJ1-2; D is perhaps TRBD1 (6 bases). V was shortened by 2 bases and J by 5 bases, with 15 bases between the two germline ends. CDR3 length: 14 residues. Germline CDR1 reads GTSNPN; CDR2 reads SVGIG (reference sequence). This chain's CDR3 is CAWSIPRTDYGYTF. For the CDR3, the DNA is TGTGCCTGGAGTATCCCACGGACAGATTATGGCTACACCTTC.

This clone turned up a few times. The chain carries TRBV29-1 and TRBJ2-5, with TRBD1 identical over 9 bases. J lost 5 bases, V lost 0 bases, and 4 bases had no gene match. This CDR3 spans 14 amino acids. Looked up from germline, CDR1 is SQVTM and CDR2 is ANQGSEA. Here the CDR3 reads CSVEDRDRVETQYF. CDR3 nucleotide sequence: TGCAGCGTTGAAGATCGGGACAGGGTTGAGACCCAGTACTTC.

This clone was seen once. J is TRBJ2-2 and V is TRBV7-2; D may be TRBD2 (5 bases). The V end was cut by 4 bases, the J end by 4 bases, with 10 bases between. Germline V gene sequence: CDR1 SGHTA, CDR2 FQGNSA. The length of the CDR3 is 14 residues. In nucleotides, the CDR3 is TGTGCCAGCAGCTGGAAACTAGGCACCGGGGAGCTGTTTTTT. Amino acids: CASSWKLGTGELFF.

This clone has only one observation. Here the CDR3 reads CASSARDNEQFF. In DNA, the CDR3 is TGTGCCAGTAGTGCCCGGGACAATGAGCAGTTCTTC. The rearrangement uses TRBV19 and TRBJ2-1; D gene uncertain. This CDR3 contains 12 residues. V was trimmed by 5 bases and J by 5 bases, leaving 7 bases between them. In germline, CDR1 is LNHDA, CDR2 SQIVND (reference sequence).

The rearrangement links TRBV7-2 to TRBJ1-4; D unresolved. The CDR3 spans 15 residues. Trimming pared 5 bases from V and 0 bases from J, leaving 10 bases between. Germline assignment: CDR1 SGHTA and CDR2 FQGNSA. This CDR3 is CASSLIPATNEKLFF. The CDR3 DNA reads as TGTGCCAGCAGCCTGATACCGGCAACTAATGAAAAACTGTTTTTT.

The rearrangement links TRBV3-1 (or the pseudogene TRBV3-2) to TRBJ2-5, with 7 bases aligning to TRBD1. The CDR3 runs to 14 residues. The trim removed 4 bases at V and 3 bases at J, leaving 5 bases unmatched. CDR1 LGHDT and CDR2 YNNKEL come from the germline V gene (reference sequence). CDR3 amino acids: CASSLTGSKETQYF. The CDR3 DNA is TGTGCCAGCAGCCTGACAGGGTCGAAAGAGACCCAGTACTTC.

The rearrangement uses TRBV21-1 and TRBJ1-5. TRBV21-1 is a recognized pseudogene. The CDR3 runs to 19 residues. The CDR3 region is CASSNRQLAPGRRNQPQHF. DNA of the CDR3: TGTGCCAGCAGCAATCGGCAACTAGCCCCGGGACGTCGCAATCAGCCCCAGCATTTT.

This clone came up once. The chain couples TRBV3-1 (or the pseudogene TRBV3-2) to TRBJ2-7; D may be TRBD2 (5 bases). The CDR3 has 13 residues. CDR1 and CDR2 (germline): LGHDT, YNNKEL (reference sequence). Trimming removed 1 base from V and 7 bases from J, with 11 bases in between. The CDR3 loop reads CASSQVAGWEQYF. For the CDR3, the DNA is TGTGCCAGCAGCCAAGTTGCGGGTTGGGAGCAGTACTTC.

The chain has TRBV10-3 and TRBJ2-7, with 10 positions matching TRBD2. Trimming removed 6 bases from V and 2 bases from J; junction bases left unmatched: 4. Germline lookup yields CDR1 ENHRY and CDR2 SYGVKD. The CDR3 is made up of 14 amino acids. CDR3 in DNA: TGTGCCATCAGCAGTAGCGGGGGGACCTACGAGCAGTACTTC. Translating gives CAISSSGGTYEQYF.

The CDR3 reads CASSLVTGPGGFDYGYTF. The CDR3 DNA sequence: TGTGCCAGCAGCTTGGTCACGGGGCCCGGGGGGTTCGACTATGGCTACACCTTC. V is TRBV5-6 and J is TRBJ1-2; D perhaps matches TRBD1 (5 bases). CDR3 length: 18 amino acids. Per the germline V gene, CDR1 is SGHDT and CDR2 is YYEEEE. Trimming left V 0 bases short and J 3 bases short, with 21 bases between.

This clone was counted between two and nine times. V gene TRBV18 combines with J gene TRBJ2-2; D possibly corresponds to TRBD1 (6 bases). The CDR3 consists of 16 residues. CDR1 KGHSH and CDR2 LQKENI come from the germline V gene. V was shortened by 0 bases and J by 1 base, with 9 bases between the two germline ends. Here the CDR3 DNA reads TGTGCCAGCTCACCACCTACAGGGTTGAACACCGGGGAGCTGTTTTTT. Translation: CASSPPTGLNTGELFF.

CDR3 DNA: TGTGCCTGGAGGGACCGCGGGGGAAATAATTCACCCCTCCACTTT. Translation gives CAWRDRGGNNSPLHF. The genes are TRBV30 and TRBJ1-6, with D possibly being TRBD1 (5 bases). Germline V gene lookup returns CDR1 GTSNPN and CDR2 SVGIG (reference sequence). The CDR3 has 15 residues. V was clipped by 3 bases and J by 5 bases, with 14 bases between them. Filled out from reference TRBV30 and TRBJ1-6, the complete variable domain reads SQTIHQWPATLVQPVGSPLSLECTVEGTSNPNLYWYRQAAGRGLQLLFYSVGIGQISSEVPQNLSASRPQDRQFILSSKKLLLSDSGFYLCAWRDRGGNNSPLHFGNGTRLTVT.

CDR3 nucleotide sequence: TGTGCCAGCACCTTTAAGGGGAACAGGAACTCTGGGGCCAACGTCCTGACTTTC. Protein product: CASTFKGNRNSGANVLTF. The J gene is TRBJ2-6, the V gene TRBV27, with D maybe TRBD1 (5 bases). This CDR3 spans 18 amino acids. V was pared by 7 bases and J by 0 bases, with 19 bases between. Germline CDR1 reads MNHEY; CDR2 reads SMNVEV (reference sequence).

The CDR3 protein is CASSEWGQVMGYEQYF. The CDR3 nucleotides are TGTGCCAGCAGTGAATGGGGACAGGTGATGGGCTACGAGCAGTACTTC. The chain combines TRBV28 with TRBJ2-7; 8 bases line up with TRBD1. This CDR3 spans 16 amino acids. The germline V gene encodes CDR1 MDHEN and CDR2 SYDVKM. After removal of 5 bases from V and 3 bases from J, the junction contained 12 bases not matched to a gene.

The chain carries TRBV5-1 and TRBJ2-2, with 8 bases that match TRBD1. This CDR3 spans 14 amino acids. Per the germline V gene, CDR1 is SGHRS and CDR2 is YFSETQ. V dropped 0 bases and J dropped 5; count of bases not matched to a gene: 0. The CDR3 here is CASSLGQGTGELFF. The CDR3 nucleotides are TGCGCCAGCAGCTTGGGACAGGGGACCGGGGAGCTGTTTTTT.

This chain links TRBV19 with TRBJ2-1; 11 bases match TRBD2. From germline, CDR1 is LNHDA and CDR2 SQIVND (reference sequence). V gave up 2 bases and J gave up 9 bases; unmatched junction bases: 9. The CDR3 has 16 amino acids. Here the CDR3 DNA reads TGTGCCAGTAGTATATATACTAGCGGGAGTAGGGCTGAGCAGTTCTTC. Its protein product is CASSIYTSGSRAEQFF.